The source of this T cell receptor (beta chain) is a study of blood T cell repertoires in COVID-19. The trim removed 5 bases at V and 3 bases at J, leaving 4 bases unmatched. This CDR3 has 14 amino acids. Germline V gene data show CDR1 as SNHLY and CDR2 as FYNNEI. The protocol was immunoSEQ multiplex PCR, while the TCRdb copy is restricted to in-frame clones and leaves out a portion. Seen here are 100,000 to 150,000 clones, 85% observed once, and the top ten hold 3% to 5%. The chain carries TRBV2 and TRBJ2-5; TRBD2 agrees at 9 bases. The TCR originated in a man in his 60s with acute or convalescent COVID-19. Sequencing used peripheral blood. The CDR3 bases are TGTGCCAGCAGTCCCCTAGCGGGGAAAGAGACCCAGTACTTC. Translated, it gives CASSPLAGKETQYF.